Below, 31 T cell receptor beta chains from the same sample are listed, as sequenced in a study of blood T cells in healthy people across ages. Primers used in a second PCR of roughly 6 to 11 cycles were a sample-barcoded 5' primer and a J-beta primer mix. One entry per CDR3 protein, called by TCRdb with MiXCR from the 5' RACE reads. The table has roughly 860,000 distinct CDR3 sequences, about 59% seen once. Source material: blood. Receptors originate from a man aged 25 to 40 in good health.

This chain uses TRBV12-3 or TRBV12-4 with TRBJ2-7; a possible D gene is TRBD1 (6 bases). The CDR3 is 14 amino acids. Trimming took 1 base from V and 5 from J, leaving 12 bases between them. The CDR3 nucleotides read TGTGCCAGCAGTTTAGGCAGGGGAAATAACGAGCAGTACTTC. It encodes CASSLGRGNNEQYF.

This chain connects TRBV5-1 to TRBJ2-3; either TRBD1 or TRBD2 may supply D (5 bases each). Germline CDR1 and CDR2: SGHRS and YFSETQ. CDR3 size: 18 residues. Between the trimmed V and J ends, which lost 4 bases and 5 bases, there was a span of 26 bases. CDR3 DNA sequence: TGCGCCAGCAGCACCGAACCGGGGCCCGGTACCCGAGGAGATACGCAGTATTTT. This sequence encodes CASSTEPGPGTRGDTQYF.

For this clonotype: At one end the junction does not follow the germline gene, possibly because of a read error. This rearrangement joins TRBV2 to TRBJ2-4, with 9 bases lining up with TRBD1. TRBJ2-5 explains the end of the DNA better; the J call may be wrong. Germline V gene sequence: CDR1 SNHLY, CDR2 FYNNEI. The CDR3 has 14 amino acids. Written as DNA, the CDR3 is TGTGACAGCAATCCGGGACAGGGACGGGAGACCCAGTACTTC. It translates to CDSNPGQGRETQYF.

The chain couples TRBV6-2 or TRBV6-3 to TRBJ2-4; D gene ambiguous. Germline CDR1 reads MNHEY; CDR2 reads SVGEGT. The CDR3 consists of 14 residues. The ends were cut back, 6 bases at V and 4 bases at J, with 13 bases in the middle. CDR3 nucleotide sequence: TGTGCCAGCAGCTCGTACCTTGGTAAAAACATTCAGTACTTC. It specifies CASSSYLGKNIQYF.

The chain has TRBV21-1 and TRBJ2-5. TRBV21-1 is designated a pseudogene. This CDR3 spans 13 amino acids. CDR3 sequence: CASSGRSRKTQYF. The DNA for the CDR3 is TGTGCCAGCAGCGGACGTTCCAGGAAGACCCAGTACTTC.

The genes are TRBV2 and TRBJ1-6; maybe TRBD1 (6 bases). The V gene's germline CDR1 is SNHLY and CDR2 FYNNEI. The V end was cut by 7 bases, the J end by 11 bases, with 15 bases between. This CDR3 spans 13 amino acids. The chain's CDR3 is CASITTGLPPLHF. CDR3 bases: TGTGCCAGCATTACTACAGGGCTCCCACCCCTCCACTTT.

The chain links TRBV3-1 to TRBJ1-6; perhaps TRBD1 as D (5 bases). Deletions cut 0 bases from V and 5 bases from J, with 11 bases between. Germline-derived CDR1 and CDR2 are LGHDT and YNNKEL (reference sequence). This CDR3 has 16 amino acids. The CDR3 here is CASSQDPPGNNSPLHF. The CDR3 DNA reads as TGTGCCAGCAGCCAAGATCCTCCAGGGAATAATTCACCCCTCCACTTT. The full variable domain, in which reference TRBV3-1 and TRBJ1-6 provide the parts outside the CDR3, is DTAVSQTPKYLVTQMGNDKSIKCEQNLGHDTMYWYKQDSKKFLKIMFSYNNKELIINETVPNRFSPKSPDKAHLNLHINSLELGDSAVYFCASSQDPPGNNSPLHFGNGTRLTVT.

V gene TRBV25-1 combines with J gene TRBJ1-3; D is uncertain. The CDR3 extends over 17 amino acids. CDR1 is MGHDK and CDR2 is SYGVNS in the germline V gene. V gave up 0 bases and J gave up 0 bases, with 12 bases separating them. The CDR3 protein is CASSEYGLIPSGNTIYF. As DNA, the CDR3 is TGTGCCAGCAGTGAATACGGCCTAATCCCCTCTGGAAACACCATATATTTT.

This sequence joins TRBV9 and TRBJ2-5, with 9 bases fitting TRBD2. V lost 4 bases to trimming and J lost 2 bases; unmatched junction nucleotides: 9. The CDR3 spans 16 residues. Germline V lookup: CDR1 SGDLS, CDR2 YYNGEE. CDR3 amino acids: CASSPRGSGGQETQYF. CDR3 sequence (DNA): TGTGCCAGCAGCCCGCGGGGAAGCGGGGGGCAAGAGACCCAGTACTTC.

Written as DNA, the CDR3 is TGTGCCAGCAGCCCCTTCGGGACAACGTTCTATGGCTACACCTTC. This gives the protein CASSPFGTTFYGYTF. The V gene is TRBV7-9, the J gene TRBJ1-2; D may be TRBD1 (6 bases). The ends were cut back, 5 bases at V and 4 bases at J, with 17 bases in the middle. The CDR3 length is 15 residues. Germline CDR1 and CDR2: SEHNR and FQNEAQ (reference sequence).

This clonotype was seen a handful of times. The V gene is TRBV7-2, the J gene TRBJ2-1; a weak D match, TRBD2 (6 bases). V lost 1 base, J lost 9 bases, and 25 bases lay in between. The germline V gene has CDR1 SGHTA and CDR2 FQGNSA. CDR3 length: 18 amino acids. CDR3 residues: CASSLESILEGDWSEQFF. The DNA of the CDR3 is TGTGCCAGCAGCTTAGAGTCGATCCTGGAAGGGGACTGGAGTGAGCAGTTCTTC.

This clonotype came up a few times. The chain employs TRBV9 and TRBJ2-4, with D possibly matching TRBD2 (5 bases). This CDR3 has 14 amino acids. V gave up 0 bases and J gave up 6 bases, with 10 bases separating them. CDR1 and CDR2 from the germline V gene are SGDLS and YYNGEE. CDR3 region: CASSVDSSGNIQYF. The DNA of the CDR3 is TGTGCCAGCAGCGTAGATAGCAGCGGAAACATTCAGTACTTC.

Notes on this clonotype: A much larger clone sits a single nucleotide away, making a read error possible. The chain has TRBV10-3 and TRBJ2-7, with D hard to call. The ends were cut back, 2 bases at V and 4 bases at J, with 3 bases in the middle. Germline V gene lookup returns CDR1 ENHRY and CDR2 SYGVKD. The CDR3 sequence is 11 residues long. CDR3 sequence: CAISEEYEQYF. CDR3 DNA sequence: TGTGCCATCAGTGAGGAGTACGAGCAGTACTTC.

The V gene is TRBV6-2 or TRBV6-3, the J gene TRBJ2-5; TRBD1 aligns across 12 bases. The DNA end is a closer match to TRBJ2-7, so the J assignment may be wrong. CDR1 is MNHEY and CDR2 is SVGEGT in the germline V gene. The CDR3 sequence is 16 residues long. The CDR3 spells CASSYRGQGANYEQYF. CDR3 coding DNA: TGTGCCAGCAGTTACAGGGGACAGGGGGCGAACTACGAGCAGTACTTC.

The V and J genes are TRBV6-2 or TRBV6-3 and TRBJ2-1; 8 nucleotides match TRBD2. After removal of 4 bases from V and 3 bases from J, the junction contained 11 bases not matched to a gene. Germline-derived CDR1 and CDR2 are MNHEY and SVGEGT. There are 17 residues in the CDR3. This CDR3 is CASSFQGGGGHYNEQFF. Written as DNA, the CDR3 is TGTGCCAGCAGTTTTCAGGGAGGCGGGGGGCACTACAATGAGCAGTTCTTC.

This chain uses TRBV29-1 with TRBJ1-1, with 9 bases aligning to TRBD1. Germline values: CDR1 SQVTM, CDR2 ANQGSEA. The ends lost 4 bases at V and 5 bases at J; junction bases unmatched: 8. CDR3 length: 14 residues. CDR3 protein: CSVGPTGGYTEAFF. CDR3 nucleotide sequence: TGCAGCGTTGGGCCGACAGGGGGGTATACTGAAGCTTTCTTT.

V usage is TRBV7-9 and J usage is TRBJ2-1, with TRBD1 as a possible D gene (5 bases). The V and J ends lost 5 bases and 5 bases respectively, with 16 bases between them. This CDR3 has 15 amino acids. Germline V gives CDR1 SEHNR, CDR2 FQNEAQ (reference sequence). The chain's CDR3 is CASSEDTLTNNEQFF. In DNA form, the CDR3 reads TGTGCCAGCAGCGAGGACACCCTTACTAACAATGAGCAGTTCTTC.

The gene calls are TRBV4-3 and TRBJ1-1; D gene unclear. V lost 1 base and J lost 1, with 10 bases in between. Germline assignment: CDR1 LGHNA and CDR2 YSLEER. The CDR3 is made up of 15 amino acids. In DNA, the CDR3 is TGCGCCAGCAGCCAAGTCGGGGAGAGGAACACTGAAGCTTTCTTT. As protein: CASSQVGERNTEAFF.

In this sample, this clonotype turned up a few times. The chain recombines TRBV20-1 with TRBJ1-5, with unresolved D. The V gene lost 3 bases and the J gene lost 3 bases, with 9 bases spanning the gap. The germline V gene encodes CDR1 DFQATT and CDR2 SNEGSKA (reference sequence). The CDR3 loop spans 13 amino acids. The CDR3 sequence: CSARLRVNQPQHF. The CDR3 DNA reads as TGCAGTGCTAGGCTAAGGGTCAATCAGCCCCAGCATTTT.

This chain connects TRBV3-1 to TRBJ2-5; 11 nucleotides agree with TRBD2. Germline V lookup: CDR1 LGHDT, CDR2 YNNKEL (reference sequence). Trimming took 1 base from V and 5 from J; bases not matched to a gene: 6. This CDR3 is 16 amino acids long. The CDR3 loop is CASSQGIAGGRETQYF. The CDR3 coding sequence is TGTGCCAGCAGCCAAGGGATAGCGGGGGGGCGTGAGACCCAGTACTTC.

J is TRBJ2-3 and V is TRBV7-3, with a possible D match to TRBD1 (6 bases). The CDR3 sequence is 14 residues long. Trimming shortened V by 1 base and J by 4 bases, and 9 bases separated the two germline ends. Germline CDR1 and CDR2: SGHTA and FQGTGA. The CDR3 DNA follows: TGTGCCAGCAGCTTAATGGGGGCGGCAGATACGCAGTATTTT. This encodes CASSLMGAADTQYF.

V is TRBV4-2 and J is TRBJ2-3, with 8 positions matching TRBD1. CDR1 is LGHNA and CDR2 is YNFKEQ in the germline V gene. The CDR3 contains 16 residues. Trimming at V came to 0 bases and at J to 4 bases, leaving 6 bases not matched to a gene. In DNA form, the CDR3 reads TGTGCCAGCAGCCAAGATCGGGCAGGGGGCGCAGATACGCAGTATTTT. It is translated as CASSQDRAGGADTQYF.

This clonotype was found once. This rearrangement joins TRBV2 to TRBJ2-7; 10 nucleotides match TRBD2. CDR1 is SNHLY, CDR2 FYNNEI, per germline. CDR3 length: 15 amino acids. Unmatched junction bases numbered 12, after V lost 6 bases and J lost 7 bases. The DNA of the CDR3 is TGTGCCAGCAGAATAGCGGGAGGTTCCTACAATGAGCAGTACTTC. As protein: CASRIAGGSYNEQYF.

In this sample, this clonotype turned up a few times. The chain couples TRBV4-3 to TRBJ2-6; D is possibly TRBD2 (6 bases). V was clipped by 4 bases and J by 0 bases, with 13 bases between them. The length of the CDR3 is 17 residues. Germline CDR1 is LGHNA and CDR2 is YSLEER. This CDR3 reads CASSPGLITSGANVLTF. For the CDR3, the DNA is TGCGCCAGCAGCCCGGGACTTATTACCTCTGGGGCCAACGTCCTGACTTTC.

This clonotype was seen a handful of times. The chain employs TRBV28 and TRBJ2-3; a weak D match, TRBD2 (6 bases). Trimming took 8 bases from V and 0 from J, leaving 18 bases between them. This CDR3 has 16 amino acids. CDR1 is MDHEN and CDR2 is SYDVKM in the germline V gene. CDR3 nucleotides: TGTGCCAGCCGCACGTCCCACGGACTAAGCACAGATACGCAGTATTTT. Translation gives CASRTSHGLSTDTQYF.

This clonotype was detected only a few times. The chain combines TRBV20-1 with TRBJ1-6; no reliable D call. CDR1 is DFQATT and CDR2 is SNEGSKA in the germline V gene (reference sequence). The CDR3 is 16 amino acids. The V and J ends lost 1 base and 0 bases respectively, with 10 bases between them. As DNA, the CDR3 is TGCAGTGCTAGAGTGCCAGCCAGCTCCTATAATTCACCCCTCCACTTT. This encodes CSARVPASSYNSPLHF.

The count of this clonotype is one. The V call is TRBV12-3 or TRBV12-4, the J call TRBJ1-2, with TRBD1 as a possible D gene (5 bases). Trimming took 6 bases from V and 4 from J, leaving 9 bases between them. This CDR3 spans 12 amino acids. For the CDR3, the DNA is TGTGCCAGCAGCCACAGGCTCTATGGCTACACCTTC. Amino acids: CASSHRLYGYTF.

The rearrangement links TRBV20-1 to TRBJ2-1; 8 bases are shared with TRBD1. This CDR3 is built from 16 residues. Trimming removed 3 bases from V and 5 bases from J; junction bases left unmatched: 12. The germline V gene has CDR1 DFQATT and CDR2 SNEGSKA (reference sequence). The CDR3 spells CSARFGGQGTDNEQFF. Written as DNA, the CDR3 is TGCAGTGCTAGGTTTGGTGGACAGGGTACCGACAATGAGCAGTTCTTC.

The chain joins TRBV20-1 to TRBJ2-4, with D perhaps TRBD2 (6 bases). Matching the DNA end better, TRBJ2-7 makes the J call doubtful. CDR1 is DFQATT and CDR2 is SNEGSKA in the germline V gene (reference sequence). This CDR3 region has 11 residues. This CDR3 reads CSAMTRYEQYF. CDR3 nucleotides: TGCAGTGCAATGACTAGGTACGAGCAGTACTTC.

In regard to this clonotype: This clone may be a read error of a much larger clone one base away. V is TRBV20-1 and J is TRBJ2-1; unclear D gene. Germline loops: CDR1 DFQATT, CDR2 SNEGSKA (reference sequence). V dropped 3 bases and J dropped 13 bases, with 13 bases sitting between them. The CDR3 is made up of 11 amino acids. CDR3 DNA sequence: TGCAGTGCTAGGGTTCAGGCGACCCAGTTCTTC. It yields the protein CSARVQATQFF.

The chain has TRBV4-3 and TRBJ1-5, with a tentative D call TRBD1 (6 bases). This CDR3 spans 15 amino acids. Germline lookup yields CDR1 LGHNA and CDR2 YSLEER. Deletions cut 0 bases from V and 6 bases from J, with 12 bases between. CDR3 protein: CASSQDLGGLQPQHF. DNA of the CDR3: TGCGCCAGCAGCCAAGATTTGGGGGGCCTTCAGCCCCAGCATTTT.